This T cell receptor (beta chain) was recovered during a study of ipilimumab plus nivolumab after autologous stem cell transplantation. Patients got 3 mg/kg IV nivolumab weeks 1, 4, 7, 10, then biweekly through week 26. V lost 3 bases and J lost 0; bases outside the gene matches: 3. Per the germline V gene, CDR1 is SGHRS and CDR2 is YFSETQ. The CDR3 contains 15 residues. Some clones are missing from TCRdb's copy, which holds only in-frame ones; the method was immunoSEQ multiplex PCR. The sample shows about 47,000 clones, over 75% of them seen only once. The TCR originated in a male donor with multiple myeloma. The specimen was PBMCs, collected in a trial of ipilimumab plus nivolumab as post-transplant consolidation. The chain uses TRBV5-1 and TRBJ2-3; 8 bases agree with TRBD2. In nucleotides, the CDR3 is TGCGCCAGCAGCTCAACTAGCGGTAGCACAGATACGCAGTATTTT. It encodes CASSSTSGSTDTQYF.